Listed here are 4 T cell receptor beta chains from one sample, sequenced in a study of spatial heterogeneity in lung cancer. TCRdb re-called the 5' RACE reads with MiXCR, one entry per CDR3 protein. The table lists roughly 39,000 distinct CDR3 sequences, approximately 7.5% of them singletons. Time point denoted: sample taken at primary tumor resection. The sequenced material consisted of unsorted whole RNA from tumor, nontumor lung or frozen PBMC. The material sequenced was PBMCs, taken at surgery. These TCRs come from a male donor with early-stage non-small cell lung cancer.

This clonotype was observed many times. The CDR3 DNA reads TGTGCCAGCAGGCCAGGGGGGGGAGCCTACAATGAGCAGTTCTTC. The encoded protein is CASRPGGGAYNEQFF. This sequence joins TRBV6-6 and TRBJ2-1; TRBD1 or TRBD2 may be the D gene (7 bases each). Between the trimmed V and J ends, which lost 6 bases and 2 bases, there was a span of 14 bases. Germline CDR1 MNHNY, CDR2 SVGAGI (reference sequence). The CDR3 is made up of 15 amino acids.

Many counts were recorded for this clonotype. This chain links TRBV20-1 with TRBJ1-1; 12 nucleotides match TRBD1. Losses at the gene ends were 6 bases for V and 4 bases for J; bases not matched to a gene: 3. CDR1 and CDR2 (germline): DFQATT, SNEGSKA (reference sequence). CDR3 length: 13 residues. CDR3 loop: CSARGQGATEAFF. CDR3 DNA: TGCAGTGCAAGGGGACAGGGGGCCACTGAAGCTTTCTTT.

At least ten counts were recorded for this clonotype. CDR3 coding DNA: TGCAGTGCTAGACACGCAGGGGGGCGCCACGAGCAGTACTTC. Protein sequence: CSARHAGGRHEQYF. The chain uses TRBV20-1 and TRBJ2-7, with D possibly being TRBD1 (7 bases). The length of the CDR3 is 14 residues. Trimming pared 2 bases from V and 5 bases from J, leaving 16 bases between. The germline gives CDR1 DFQATT, CDR2 SNEGSKA (reference sequence).

This clonotype was recorded at least ten times. This chain uses TRBV2 with TRBJ2-4; D is perhaps TRBD2 (5 bases). The CDR3 is 13 residues long. In germline, CDR1 is SNHLY, CDR2 FYNNEI. Trimming took off 2 bases at V and 7 bases at J, with 9 bases between the two ends. CDR3 sequence: CASSETGRNIQYF. CDR3 DNA: TGTGCCAGCAGTGAAACGGGAAGGAACATTCAGTACTTC.